This T cell receptor (beta chain) originates from a study of blood T cell repertoires in COVID-19. Study-level information: T cells, B-cell-depleted T cells, or PBMCs supplied cDNA or gDNA.

The germline V gene encodes CDR1 SGDLS and CDR2 YYNGEE. V lost 0 bases and J lost 1, with 4 bases in between. This CDR3 spans 13 amino acids. In the original analysis: For nucleated cells, counts were estimated from reference gene primer amplification. The repertoire was sequenced with immunoSEQ multiplex PCR; TCRdb's copy has only in-frame clones and lacks some. The V and J calls and the clone size are those of that table, but D and trimming were determined from the DNA. This table holds 140,000 or so clones, 75% to 85% found once. This TCR was sampled from a woman aged 45-59 years with acute or convalescent COVID-19. Sequencing input: peripheral blood. The chain carries TRBV9 and TRBJ1-1; D is unclear. CDR3 amino acids: CASSVAENTEAFF. CDR3 in DNA: TGTGCCAGCAGCGTAGCAGAGAACACTGAAGCTTTCTTT.